The 16 T cell receptor beta chains reported below all come from one sample, sequenced in a study of T cell responses to AZD1222 COVID-19 vaccine. Using immunoSEQ multiplex PCR, the repertoire was profiled, and TCRdb retains in-frame clones only, with some absent. Of roughly 150,000 clones listed, around 88% are singletons. Sequences were derived from peripheral blood, sampled on day 0 of MenACWY control vaccination. The source of these receptors is an adult in good health.

The V call is TRBV23-1, the J call TRBJ1-1; D gene ambiguous. TRBV23-1 is classed as an ORF, of uncertain function. CDR3 length equals 13 residues. V lost 0 bases, J lost 8 bases, and 10 bases lay in between. The DNA of the CDR3 is TGCGCCAGCAGTCAATCTAAAGTTACAGAAGCTTTCTTT. Encoded protein: CASSQSKVTEAFF.

As DNA, the CDR3 is TGTGCCAGCAGCCGGATCGGGACAGGGGAAAAACTGTTTTTT. This gives the protein CASSRIGTGEKLFF. The chain uses TRBV28 and TRBJ1-4, with 9 bases identical to TRBD1. The CDR3 consists of 14 residues. V was pared by 6 bases and J by 8 bases, with 7 bases of the junction left unmatched. Germline-derived CDR1 and CDR2 are MDHEN and SYDVKM. Full variable domain (outside the CDR3, taken from reference TRBV28 and TRBJ1-4): DVKVTQSSRYLVKRTGEKVFLECVQDMDHENMFWYRQDPGLGLRLIYFSYDVKMKEKGDIPEGYSVSREKKERFSLILESASTNQTSMYLCASSRIGTGEKLFFGSGTQLSVL.

This chain links TRBV6-1 with TRBJ2-6; D gene unclear. Germline V lookup: CDR1 MNHNS, CDR2 SASEGT. V lost 2 bases, J lost 0 bases, and 5 bases lay in between. CDR3 length equals 15 residues. The CDR3 nucleotides are TGTGCCAGCAGTGAACCCCACTCTGGGGCCAACGTCCTGACTTTC. The encoded protein is CASSEPHSGANVLTF.

The chain recombines TRBV15 with TRBJ1-5, with no clear D. Per germline, CDR1 LNHNV and CDR2 YYDKDF (reference sequence). V was cut by 0 bases and J by 1 base, with 7 bases left in between. This CDR3 spans 15 amino acids. The CDR3 sequence: CATSRDLGSNQPQHF. For the CDR3, the DNA is TGTGCCACCAGCAGAGATCTGGGGAGCAATCAGCCCCAGCATTTT.

This clone came up once. This chain joins TRBV6-5 and TRBJ1-1, with 7 bases lining up with TRBD1. The CDR3 spans 12 residues. V was clipped by 6 bases and J by 7 bases; unmatched bases: 5. The germline gives CDR1 MNHEY, CDR2 SVGAGI. The CDR3 DNA reads TGTGCCAGCAGACAACGACAGGGTGAAGCTTTCTTT. It translates to CASRQRQGEAFF.

The chain uses TRBV6-5 and TRBJ1-3; D might be TRBD1 (6 bases). This CDR3 has 15 amino acids. Per the germline V gene, CDR1 is MNHEY and CDR2 is SVGAGI. The V and J ends lost 11 bases and 0 bases respectively, with 17 bases between them. The chain's CDR3 is CAGSRGLSSGNTIYF. The DNA for the CDR3 is TGTGCCGGATCCAGGGGCCTATCCTCTGGAAACACCATATATTTT.

J is TRBJ2-1 and V is TRBV18, with D possibly matching TRBD2 (6 bases). Germline lookup yields CDR1 KGHSH and CDR2 LQKENI. V gave up 2 bases and J gave up 10 bases, with 15 bases separating them. The CDR3 is made up of 14 amino acids. The CDR3 sequence is CASSPVSGVGEQFF. The DNA for the CDR3 is TGTGCCAGCTCACCAGTCTCGGGGGTTGGCGAGCAGTTCTTC.

The J gene is TRBJ2-7, the V gene TRBV28, with no clear D. Germline CDR1 MDHEN, CDR2 SYDVKM. The CDR3 is 13 residues long. Trimming left V 4 bases short and J 1 base short, with 8 bases between. CDR3 amino acids: CASSSGSSYEQYF. DNA of the CDR3: TGTGCCAGCAGTTCCGGGTCATCCTACGAGCAGTACTTC.

The V and J genes are TRBV19 and TRBJ1-5; D uncertain. The CDR3 has 15 amino acids. The germline CDR1 and CDR2 sequences are LNHDA and SQIVND (reference sequence). V was pared by 1 base and J by 1 base, with 8 bases between. The chain's CDR3 is CASSIGGRSNQPQHF. The CDR3 bases are TGTGCCAGTAGTATAGGAGGCAGAAGCAATCAGCCCCAGCATTTT. The full variable domain, completed using reference TRBV19 and TRBJ1-5, is DGGITQSPKYLFRKEGQNVTLSCEQNLNHDAMYWYRQDPGQGLRLIYYSQIVNDFQKGDIAEGYSVSREKKESFPLTVTSAQKNPTAFYLCASSIGGRSNQPQHFGDGTRLSIL.

CDR3 sequence reads: CASSLWTGEEQYF. As DNA, the CDR3 is TGTGCCAGCAGCCTTTGGACAGGGGAAGAGCAGTACTTC. The chain recombines TRBV7-3 with TRBJ2-7, with 9 bases matching TRBD1. CDR1 and CDR2 from the germline V gene are SGHTA and FQGTGA. The CDR3 spans 13 residues. With V trimmed by 5 bases and J by 7 bases, 6 bases remained unmatched.

V and J are TRBV27 and TRBJ1-2, with TRBD1 identical over 8 bases. Germline assignment: CDR1 MNHEY and CDR2 SMNVEV (reference sequence). The CDR3 spans 15 residues. After removal of 3 bases from V and 3 bases from J, the junction contained 6 bases not matched to a gene. The CDR3 region has the DNA TGTGCCAGCAGTTTTTCGACAGGGGACGACTATGGCTACACCTTC. Translation gives CASSFSTGDDYGYTF.

The V gene is TRBV18, the J gene TRBJ1-3; no firm D call. This CDR3 contains 15 residues. Germline lookup yields CDR1 KGHSH and CDR2 LQKENI. With 8 bases removed from V and 0 bases from J, the gap between germline ends came to 14 bases. CDR3 DNA: TGTGCCAGCACCCACCCCCGCACCTCTGGAAACACCATATATTTT. This codes for CASTHPRTSGNTIYF.

The chain joins TRBV6-5 to TRBJ2-7; the match to TRBD1 covers 9 bases. The CDR3 loop spans 13 amino acids. Trimming removed 6 bases from V and 3 bases from J; junction bases left unmatched: 3. Germline assignment: CDR1 MNHEY and CDR2 SVGAGI. This chain's CDR3 is CASRNRGLYEQYF. CDR3 coding DNA: TGTGCCAGCAGAAACAGGGGGCTCTACGAGCAGTACTTC.

The chain links TRBV7-9 to TRBJ2-7; no reliable D call. There are 13 residues in the CDR3. V lost 5 bases and J 3 bases, leaving 11 bases between the germline ends. Germline CDR1 reads SEHNR; CDR2 reads FQNEAQ (reference sequence). The CDR3 DNA is TGTGCCAGCAGCGAAACAAAAAACTACGAGCAGTACTTC. This encodes CASSETKNYEQYF.

This clone was counted a single time. J is TRBJ2-7 and V is TRBV3-1 (or the pseudogene TRBV3-2); 7 nucleotides agree with TRBD2. Germline loops: CDR1 LGHDT, CDR2 YNNKEL (reference sequence). Trimming at V came to 3 bases and at J to 9 bases, leaving 11 bases not matched to a gene. The CDR3 has 14 residues. CDR3 region: CASSHQGGARGQYF. The CDR3 DNA reads TGTGCCAGCAGCCACCAGGGAGGGGCACGAGGGCAGTACTTC.

This clone showed up just once. V gene TRBV19 combines with J gene TRBJ1-5; the match to TRBD1 covers 9 bases. CDR3 length: 16 amino acids. From germline, CDR1 is LNHDA and CDR2 SQIVND (reference sequence). J lost 3 bases, V lost 6 bases, and 9 bases had no gene match. The CDR3: CASRNSGQGDNQPQHF. DNA of the CDR3: TGTGCCAGTAGGAATTCGGGACAGGGAGACAATCAGCCCCAGCATTTT.